This T cell receptor (beta chain) was captured by sequencing in a study of cytomegalovirus exposure and HLA in healthy donors. PCR used 60 Vbeta primers and 13 Jbeta primers. Libraries were prepared by immunoSEQ multiplex PCR; TCRdb keeps only in-frame clonotypes and omits some of them. The data contain 110,000 to 150,000 clones, around three quarters of them singletons. Germline loops: CDR1 MDHEN, CDR2 SYDVKM. The CDR3 sequence is 16 residues long. Trimming took off 3 bases at V and 3 bases at J, with 18 bases between the two ends. This TCR was sampled from a woman in her thirties or forties in good health and CMV-seronegative. The gene calls are TRBV28 and TRBJ2-7; D call uncertain. The sequencing sample was made of PBMCs. CDR3 in amino acids: CASSLSFGQSNYEQYF. The CDR3 DNA reads TGTGCCAGCAGTTTGTCTTTTGGGCAGTCCAACTACGAGCAGTACTTC.